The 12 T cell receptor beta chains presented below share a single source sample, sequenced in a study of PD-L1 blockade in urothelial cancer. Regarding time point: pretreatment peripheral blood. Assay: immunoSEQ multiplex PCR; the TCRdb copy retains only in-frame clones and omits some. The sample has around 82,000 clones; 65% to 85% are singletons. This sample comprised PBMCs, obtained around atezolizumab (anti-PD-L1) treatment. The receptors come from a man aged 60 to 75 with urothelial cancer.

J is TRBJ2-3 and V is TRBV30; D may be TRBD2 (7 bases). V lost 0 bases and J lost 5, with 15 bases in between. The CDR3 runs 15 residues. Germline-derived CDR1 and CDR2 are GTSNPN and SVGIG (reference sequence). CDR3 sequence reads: CAWSVGGGRVDTQYF. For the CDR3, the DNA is TGTGCCTGGAGTGTAGGGGGGGGCAGGGTAGATACGCAGTATTTT.

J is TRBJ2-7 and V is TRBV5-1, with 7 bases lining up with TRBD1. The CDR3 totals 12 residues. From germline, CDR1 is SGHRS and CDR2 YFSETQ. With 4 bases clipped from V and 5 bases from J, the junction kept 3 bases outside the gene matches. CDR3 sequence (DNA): TGCGCCAGCAGCCAAGACAGGGACGAGCAGTACTTC. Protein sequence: CASSQDRDEQYF.

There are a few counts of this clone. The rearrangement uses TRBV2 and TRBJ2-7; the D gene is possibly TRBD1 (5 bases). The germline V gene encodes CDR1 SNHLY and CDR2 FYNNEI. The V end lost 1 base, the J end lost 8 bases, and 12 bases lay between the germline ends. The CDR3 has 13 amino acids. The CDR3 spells CASSEVAGWQQYF. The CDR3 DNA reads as TGTGCCAGCAGTGAAGTGGCAGGGTGGCAGCAGTACTTC.

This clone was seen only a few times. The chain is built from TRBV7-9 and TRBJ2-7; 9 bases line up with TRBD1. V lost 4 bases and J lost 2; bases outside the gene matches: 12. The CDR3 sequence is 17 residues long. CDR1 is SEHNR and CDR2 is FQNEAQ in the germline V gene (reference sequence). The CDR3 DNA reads TGTGCCAGCAGCTCCCGTCCCGGGACAGGGTCCACCTACGAGCAGTACTTC. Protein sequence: CASSSRPGTGSTYEQYF.

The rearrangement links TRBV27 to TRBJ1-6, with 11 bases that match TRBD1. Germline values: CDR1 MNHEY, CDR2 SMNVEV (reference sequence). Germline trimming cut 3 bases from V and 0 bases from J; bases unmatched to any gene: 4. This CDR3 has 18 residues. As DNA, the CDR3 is TGTGCCAGCAGTTTCTGGACAGGGGGCTACTCCTATAATTCACCCCTCCACTTT. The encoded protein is CASSFWTGGYSYNSPLHF.

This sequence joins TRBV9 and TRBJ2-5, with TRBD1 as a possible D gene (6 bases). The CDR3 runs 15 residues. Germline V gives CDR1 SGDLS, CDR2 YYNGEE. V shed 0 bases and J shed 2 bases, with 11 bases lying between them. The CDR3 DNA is TGTGCCAGCAGCGTAGAGGGGGTGAGGCAAGAGACCCAGTACTTC. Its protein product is CASSVEGVRQETQYF.

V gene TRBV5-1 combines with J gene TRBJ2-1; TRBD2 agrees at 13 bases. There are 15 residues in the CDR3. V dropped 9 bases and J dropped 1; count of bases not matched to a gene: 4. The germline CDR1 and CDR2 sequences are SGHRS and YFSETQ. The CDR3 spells CATGTSGTSYNEQFF. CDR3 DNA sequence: TGCGCCACCGGGACTAGCGGGACTTCCTACAATGAGCAGTTCTTC.

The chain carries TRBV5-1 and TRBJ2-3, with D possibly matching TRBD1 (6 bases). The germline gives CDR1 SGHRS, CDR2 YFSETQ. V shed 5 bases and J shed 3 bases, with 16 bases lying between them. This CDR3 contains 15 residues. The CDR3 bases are TGCGCCAGCAGGGAAACCGGGACAAAGACAGATACGCAGTATTTT. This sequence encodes CASRETGTKTDTQYF.

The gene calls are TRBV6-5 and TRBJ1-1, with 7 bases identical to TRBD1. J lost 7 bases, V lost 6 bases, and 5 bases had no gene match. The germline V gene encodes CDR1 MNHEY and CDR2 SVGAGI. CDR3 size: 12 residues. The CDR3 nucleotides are TGTGCCAGCAGCCAGGGGGGTAGTGAAGCTTTCTTT. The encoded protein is CASSQGGSEAFF.

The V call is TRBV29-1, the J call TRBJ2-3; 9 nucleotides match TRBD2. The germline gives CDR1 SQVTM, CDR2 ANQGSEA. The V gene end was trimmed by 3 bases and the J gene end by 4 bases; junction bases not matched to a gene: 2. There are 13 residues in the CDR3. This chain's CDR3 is CSVELAGADTQYF. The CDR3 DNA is TGCAGCGTTGAGTTAGCGGGAGCAGATACGCAGTATTTT.

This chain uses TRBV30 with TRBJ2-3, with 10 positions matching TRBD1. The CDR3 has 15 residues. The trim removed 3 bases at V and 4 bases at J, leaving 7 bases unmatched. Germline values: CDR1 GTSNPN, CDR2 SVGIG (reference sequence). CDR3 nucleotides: TGTGCCTGGAGCCGCGGACAGGGGGATGCAGATACGCAGTATTTT. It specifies CAWSRGQGDADTQYF.

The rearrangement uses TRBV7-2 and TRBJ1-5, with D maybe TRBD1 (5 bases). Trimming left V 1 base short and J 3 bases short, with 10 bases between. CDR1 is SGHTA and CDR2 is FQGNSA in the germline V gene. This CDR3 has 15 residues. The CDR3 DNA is TGTGCCAGCAGCTTAGGCACAGGTTACAATCAGCCCCAGCATTTT. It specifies CASSLGTGYNQPQHF.